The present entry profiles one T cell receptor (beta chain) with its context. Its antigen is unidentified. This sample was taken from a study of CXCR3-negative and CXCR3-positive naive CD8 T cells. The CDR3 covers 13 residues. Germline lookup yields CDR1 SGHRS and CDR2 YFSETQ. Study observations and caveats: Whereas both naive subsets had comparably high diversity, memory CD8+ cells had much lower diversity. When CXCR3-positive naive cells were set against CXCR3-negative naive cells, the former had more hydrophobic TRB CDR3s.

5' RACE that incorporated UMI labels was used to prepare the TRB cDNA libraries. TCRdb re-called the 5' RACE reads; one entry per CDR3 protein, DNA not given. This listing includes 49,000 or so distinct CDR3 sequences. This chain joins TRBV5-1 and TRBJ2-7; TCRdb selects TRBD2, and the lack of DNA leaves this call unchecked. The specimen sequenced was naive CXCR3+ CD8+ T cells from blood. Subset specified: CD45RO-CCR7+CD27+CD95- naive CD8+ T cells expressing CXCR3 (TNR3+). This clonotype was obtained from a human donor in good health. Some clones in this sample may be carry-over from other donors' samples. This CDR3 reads CASRGSGNYEQYF.